These T cell receptor beta chains were read from a single sample in a study of T cells after yellow fever vaccination. TCRdb fed the 5' RACE reads into MiXCR, producing one record per CDR3 protein. Among 450,000 to 550,000 distinct CDR3 sequences listed, less than 20% were seen once. Sequencing was performed on PBMCs, taken 15 days after the yellow fever booster vaccination. The origin of the receptors is a young man who received the YFV17D yellow fever vaccine. Both conserved end residues are part of each CDR3. Each record gives: J gene, D gene, V gene, CDR3 protein. The D gene is left open where the match is weak.

TRBJ2-7 | NA | TRBV29-1 | CSVAHSTYEQYF
TRBJ2-4 | NA | TRBV9 | CASSVTADIAKNIQYF
TRBJ2-5 | NA | TRBV7-8 | CASSTDSNQETQYF
TRBJ2-2 | TRBD1 | TRBV6-1 | CASRTTGANTGELFF
TRBJ1-3 | NA | TRBV9 | CASSGPDIFSGNTIYF
TRBJ2-7 | TRBD1 | TRBV20-1 | CSARADRGGEQYF
TRBJ2-1 | NA | TRBV5-8 | CASSLVRNGEQFF
TRBJ2-6 | NA | TRBV7-2 | CASRLNSGANVLTF
TRBJ2-7 | NA | TRBV29-1 | CSVGEGPAYEQYF
TRBJ2-5 | NA | TRBV21-1 | CASSPFVQRETQYF
TRBJ2-1 | NA | TRBV7-3 | CASSFDADNEQFF
TRBJ1-1 | NA | TRBV12-3/TRBV12-4 | CASSEPRDGRNTEAFF
TRBJ2-7 | NA | TRBV7-9 | CASNTHSSGYEQYF
TRBJ2-1 | TRBD1 | TRBV27 | CASSPSDRVLLREQFF
TRBJ1-3 | NA | TRBV9 | CASSPPVSGNTIYF
TRBJ2-5 | NA | TRBV11-1 | CASGAVVGDATKKETQYF
TRBJ2-1 | NA | TRBV6-2/TRBV6-3 | CASSTGVNEQFF
TRBJ2-1 | NA | TRBV4-3 | CASSQVRVDYNEQFF
TRBJ2-5 | TRBD2 | TRBV7-2 | CASSARAGASWAETQYF
TRBJ2-5 | NA | TRBV12-3/TRBV12-4 | CASSLASREGTQYF
TRBJ1-6 | TRBD1 | TRBV18 | CASSPGQYNSPLHF
TRBJ2-5 | NA | TRBV5-1 | CASRKTSQETQYF
TRBJ2-3 | NA | TRBV20-1 | CSAREPETWSDTQYF
TRBJ2-7 | TRBD1 | TRBV6-5 | CASRPYLPGQGYEQYF
TRBJ2-5 | NA | TRBV5-1 | CASSFNRGNQETQYF
TRBJ2-1 | NA | TRBV29-1 | CSTGTGAYNEQFF
TRBJ2-7 | NA | TRBV7-2 | CASSSTHLYEQYF
TRBJ2-1 | NA | TRBV29-1 | CSVRLYNEQFF
TRBJ2-2 | NA | TRBV7-3 | CASSLKAVVNTGELFF
TRBJ2-7 | NA | TRBV7-9 | CASNFGGSYEQYF
TRBJ1-1 | TRBD1 | TRBV18 | CASSTGTGFTEAFF
TRBJ2-7 | NA | TRBV3-1 | CASSQGQAYEQYF
TRBJ2-2 | NA | TRBV15 | CATSRDRGSANTGELFF
TRBJ2-1 | NA | TRBV7-9 | CASSIVENDDEQFF
TRBJ1-4 | TRBD1 | TRBV12-3/TRBV12-4 | CASRRTGGNEKLFF
TRBJ2-7 | TRBD1 | TRBV28 | CASIPGQSYEQYF
TRBJ2-2 | TRBD2 | TRBV3-1 | CASSQTGTSGLNTGELFF
TRBJ1-6 | TRBD1 | TRBV5-5 | CASSDRGHGSPLHF